This passage covers 32 T cell receptor beta chains from one sample sequenced in a study of cytomegalovirus exposure and HLA in healthy donors. A multiplex PCR was run with 60 Vbeta primers and 13 Jbeta primers. The method was immunoSEQ multiplex PCR; TCRdb's version includes in-frame clones alone and lacks a portion of them. The repertoire has roughly 120,000 clones, around three quarters of them found once; the top ten carry 3.6%. The sample consisted of PBMCs. These receptors all come from a man aged 35-49 years in good health and CMV-seronegative.

This rearrangement joins TRBV27 to TRBJ2-7, with D uncertain. Germline lookup yields CDR1 MNHEY and CDR2 SMNVEV (reference sequence). The CDR3 length is 13 residues. Deletions cut 3 bases from V and 7 bases from J, with 13 bases between. Here the CDR3 DNA reads TGTGCCAGCAGTTTGTCCAGATACCATGAGCAGTACTTC. Translation gives CASSLSRYHEQYF.

The chain's CDR3 is CATSRDPPDSIYEQYF. CDR3 DNA sequence: TGTGCCACCAGCAGAGATCCCCCGGACAGTATCTACGAGCAGTACTTC. The chain employs TRBV15 and TRBJ2-5; D perhaps matches TRBD1 (6 bases). The DNA end lines up better with TRBJ2-7; the J call may be wrong. The V gene's germline CDR1 is LNHNV and CDR2 YYDKDF (reference sequence). The CDR3 is made up of 16 amino acids.

This clone was detected only a few times. The chain employs TRBV5-1 and TRBJ2-3, with TRBD1 as a possible D gene (6 bases). Germline V gene sequence: CDR1 SGHRS, CDR2 YFSETQ. This CDR3 has 13 residues. With 3 bases removed from V and 4 bases from J, the gap between germline ends came to 9 bases. The CDR3 DNA reads as TGCGCCAGCAGCTGGGACAATCCAGATACGCAGTATTTT. This encodes CASSWDNPDTQYF.

This clone is a singleton in its sample. The chain carries TRBV11-2 and TRBJ2-1; 7 bases fit TRBD1. V shed 4 bases and J 0 bases; nucleotides not matched to a gene: 12. The length of the CDR3 is 18 residues. Germline lookup yields CDR1 SGHAT and CDR2 FQNNGV. CDR3 protein: CASSSYRGETSSYNEQFF. In DNA form, the CDR3 reads TGTGCCAGCAGCTCGTACAGGGGTGAAACGAGCTCCTACAATGAGCAGTTCTTC. Looking up the rest from reference TRBV11-2 and TRBJ2-1 gives the full variable domain: EAGVAQSPRYKIIEKRQSVAFWCNPISGHATLYWYQQILGQGPKLLIQFQNNGVVDDSQLPKDRFSAERLKGVDSTLKIQPAKLEDSAVYLCASSSYRGETSSYNEQFFGPGTRLTVL.

The V and J genes are TRBV7-3 and TRBJ2-2; perhaps TRBD2 as D (6 bases). CDR3 length: 16 residues. The V gene lost 5 bases and the J gene lost 8 bases, with 21 bases spanning the gap. The V gene's germline CDR1 is SGHTA and CDR2 FQGTGA. The CDR3, as DNA: TGTGCCAGCAGCGCCAAGGAGGGAATGGGAGCTGGGGAGCTGTTTTTT. Its translation: CASSAKEGMGAGELFF.

This sequence joins TRBV7-9 and TRBJ2-4; 7 bases map to TRBD1. CDR1 and CDR2 (germline): SEHNR, FQNEAQ (reference sequence). The CDR3 runs 16 residues. The junction had 7 bases not matched to a gene; V was cut back by 5 bases and J by 0 bases. The CDR3 DNA sequence: TGTGCCAGCAGCCCGCGGACAGGAAAAGCCAAAAACATTCAGTACTTC. Protein product: CASSPRTGKAKNIQYF.

This clone was counted only a few times. DNA for the CDR3: TGTGCCAGCAGTCTGGGACTAGGGCCCAATGAGCAGTTCTTC. Protein sequence: CASSLGLGPNEQFF. The chain recombines TRBV27 with TRBJ2-1; 8 bases line up with TRBD2. Germline CDR1 is MNHEY and CDR2 is SMNVEV (reference sequence). This CDR3 comprises 14 residues. V was pared by 5 bases and J by 6 bases, with 6 bases of the junction left unmatched.

The rearrangement links TRBV30 to TRBJ2-5, with TRBD1 matching over 10 bases. J gave up 4 bases and V 2 bases, and 1 base lay outside the gene matches. Germline CDR1 and CDR2: GTSNPN and SVGIG (reference sequence). The CDR3 consists of 13 residues. CDR3 DNA sequence: TGTGCCTGGAGTAGACAGGGGGCAGAGACCCAGTACTTC. Protein sequence: CAWSRQGAETQYF.

This chain joins TRBV19 and TRBJ2-2, with 8 bases matching TRBD1. Trimming removed 11 bases from V and 6 bases from J; junction bases left unmatched: 5. The CDR3 is 12 residues long. Germline CDR1 LNHDA, CDR2 SQIVND (reference sequence). CDR3 DNA: TGTGCCGCGACAGGGGACGCCGGGGAGCTGTTTTTT. Translated, it gives CAATGDAGELFF.

To note about this clone: Compared with germline, one end of the junction differs, possibly owing to a read error. The chain recombines TRBV6-5 with TRBJ2-6, with D possibly TRBD1 on 5 matching bases. This CDR3 comprises 13 residues. CDR1 MNHEY and CDR2 SVGAGI come from the germline V gene. The CDR3 reads CASSRVGANGLTF. The CDR3 DNA follows: TGTGCCAGCAGTCGCGTTGGGGCCAACGGCCTGACTTTC.

The chain employs TRBV6-4 and TRBJ2-7; the match to TRBD2 covers 7 bases. CDR3 length equals 14 residues. Germline loops: CDR1 MRHNA, CDR2 SNTAGT. The junction had 3 bases not matched to a gene; V was cut back by 3 bases and J by 1 base. Written as DNA, the CDR3 is TGTGCCAGCAGTGAGTCGGGGGGTTCCTACGAGCAGTACTTC. As protein: CASSESGGSYEQYF.

The gene calls are TRBV15 and TRBJ1-2; D is perhaps TRBD1 (5 bases). CDR1 is LNHNV and CDR2 is YYDKDF in the germline V gene (reference sequence). CDR3 length: 17 residues. V lost 0 bases and J lost 8, with 22 bases in between. The CDR3 region is CATSRDLGLADKGGYTF. CDR3 nucleotide sequence: TGTGCCACCAGCAGAGATCTCGGCCTTGCAGATAAGGGGGGCTACACCTTC. The full variable domain, its missing parts supplied by reference TRBV15 and TRBJ1-2, is DAMVIQNPRYQVTQFGKPVTLSCSQTLNHNVMYWYQQKSSQAPKLLFHYYDKDFNNEADTPDNFQSRRPNTSFCFLDIRSPGLGDTAMYLCATSRDLGLADKGGYTFGSGTRLTVV.

This chain links TRBV7-9 with TRBJ1-4; no clear D gene. Germline V CDR1 and CDR2: SEHNR, FQNEAQ (reference sequence). The CDR3 consists of 16 residues. V was shortened by 4 bases and J by 3 bases, with 15 bases between the two germline ends. CDR3 nucleotides: TGTGCCAGCAGCTCGATCACTCCCGGGGCTAATGAAAAACTGTTTTTT. Translation gives CASSSITPGANEKLFF. The whole variable domain, filled in from reference TRBV7-9 and TRBJ1-4, reads DTGVSQNPRHKITKRGQNVTFRCDPISEHNRLYWYRQTLGQGPEFLTYFQNEAQLEKSRLLSDRFSAERPKGSFSTLEIQRTEQGDSAMYLCASSSITPGANEKLFFGSGTQLSVL.

The rearrangement joins TRBV4-3 to TRBJ1-1; 10 nucleotides align to TRBD1. This CDR3 has 15 amino acids. Germline V gene lookup returns CDR1 LGHNA and CDR2 YSLEER. Trimming took 2 bases from V and 4 from J; bases not matched to a gene: 4. CDR3 in DNA: TGCGCCAGCAGCCAAAGACAGGGGGCTGGCACTGAAGCTTTCTTT. Translation: CASSQRQGAGTEAFF.

The chain couples TRBV5-1 to TRBJ2-1, with 8 positions matching TRBD2. The junction had 5 bases not matched to a gene; V was cut back by 3 bases and J by 6 bases. This CDR3 comprises 14 residues. Germline-derived CDR1 and CDR2 are SGHRS and YFSETQ. CDR3 bases: TGCGCCAGCAGCTCGGCGGGGGGATTCAATGAGCAGTTCTTC. It codes for CASSSAGGFNEQFF.

The J gene is TRBJ1-5, the V gene TRBV19; 7 bases fit TRBD1. This CDR3 comprises 17 residues. Germline CDR1 reads LNHDA; CDR2 reads SQIVND (reference sequence). V shed 4 bases, J shed 0 bases, and the junction held 9 bases outside the gene matches. CDR3 loop: CASSTGDSDYSNQPQHF. Here the CDR3 DNA reads TGTGCCAGTAGTACCGGGGACAGCGATTATAGCAATCAGCCCCAGCATTTT.

This chain joins TRBV6-5 and TRBJ1-5, with 8 bases identical to TRBD1. The germline V gene has CDR1 MNHEY and CDR2 SVGAGI. J gave up 4 bases and V 8 bases, and 10 bases lay outside the gene matches. CDR3 length: 15 residues. The CDR3 spells CASQRTGKGNQPQHF. CDR3 coding DNA: TGTGCCAGCCAAAGGACAGGGAAGGGAAATCAGCCCCAGCATTTT.

This rearrangement joins TRBV19 to TRBJ1-5; TRBD1 matches 9 bases. Per the germline V gene, CDR1 is LNHDA and CDR2 is SQIVND (reference sequence). V trimming: 4 bases; J trimming: 4 bases; junction bases outside the gene matches: 11. This CDR3 is built from 17 residues. The CDR3 region is CASSSPGQGMGNQPQHF. The CDR3 nucleotides are TGTGCCAGTAGTAGCCCGGGACAGGGTATGGGAAATCAGCCCCAGCATTTT.

This chain joins TRBV4-1 and TRBJ1-6, with TRBD1 matching 8 bases. Germline CDR1 MGHRA, CDR2 YSYEKL. The CDR3 totals 19 residues. Trimming at V came to 0 bases and at J to 6 bases, leaving 13 bases not matched to a gene. Here the CDR3 reads CASSQEFRLRTGLNSPLHF. DNA of the CDR3: TGCGCCAGCAGCCAAGAATTTAGGTTAAGGACAGGGCTTAATTCACCCCTCCACTTT.

V usage is TRBV18 and J usage is TRBJ1-6; D is perhaps TRBD1 (5 bases). Trimming removed 5 bases from V and 8 bases from J, with 22 bases in between. This CDR3 has 17 amino acids. CDR1 is KGHSH, CDR2 LQKENI, per germline. The CDR3 protein is CASSTVDSAYVDSPLHF. The DNA for the CDR3 is TGTGCCAGCTCAACTGTAGACAGTGCATACGTGGATTCACCCCTCCACTTT.

CDR3: CASRSPPLNTEAFF. The CDR3 DNA sequence: TGTGCCAGCAGGAGTCCTCCACTTAACACTGAAGCTTTCTTT. The chain employs TRBV6-1 and TRBJ1-1; no clear D gene. The CDR3 length is 14 residues. With 6 bases removed from V and 2 bases from J, the gap between germline ends came to 13 bases. Germline CDR1 is MNHNS and CDR2 is SASEGT.

This sequence joins TRBV5-8 and TRBJ1-1; D ambiguous. Germline lookup yields CDR1 SGHTS and CDR2 YDEGEE. The CDR3 is 14 amino acids. Deletions cut 4 bases from V and 6 bases from J, with 16 bases between. The CDR3: CASSAGLGIPEAFF. The CDR3 nucleotides are TGTGCCAGCAGCGCGGGCCTAGGGATCCCTGAAGCTTTCTTT.

This clone was counted once. The V and J genes are TRBV28 and TRBJ1-2; D unresolved. The CDR3 has 12 amino acids. With 8 bases removed from V and 4 bases from J, the gap between germline ends came to 11 bases. CDR1 and CDR2 (germline): MDHEN, SYDVKM. The CDR3 DNA reads as TGTGCCAGCGCGAGGGCCGTCTATGGCTACACCTTC. Encoded protein: CASARAVYGYTF.

This chain connects TRBV13 to TRBJ2-7; D is unresolved. Trimming removed 6 bases at V and 2 bases at J, with 8 bases between. This CDR3 contains 12 residues. Germline V gives CDR1 PRHDT, CDR2 FYEKMQ (reference sequence). CDR3 DNA sequence: TGTGCCAGCAGTGAGGCTCCCTACGAGCAGTACTTC. Encoded protein: CASSEAPYEQYF.

This clone was seen more than once but under ten times. V gene TRBV4-3 combines with J gene TRBJ1-6, with unresolved D. Germline CDR1 is LGHNA and CDR2 is YSLEER. Trimming left V 0 bases short and J 8 bases short, with 20 bases between. This CDR3 has 18 amino acids. The CDR3 DNA reads TGCGCCAGCAGCCAAGAAAGAACAGTCGATTACACTTATTCACCCCTCCACTTT. It yields the protein CASSQERTVDYTYSPLHF.

This clone has a single count. DNA for the CDR3: TGTGCCAGCACCCCCCGGGACAGGCCCTACGAGCAGTACTTC. Its protein is CASTPRDRPYEQYF. The rearrangement joins TRBV7-9 to TRBJ2-7; 8 bases fit TRBD1. Unmatched junction bases numbered 7, after V lost 7 bases and J lost 2 bases. CDR1 SEHNR and CDR2 FQNEAQ come from the germline V gene (reference sequence). The CDR3 extends over 14 amino acids. Full variable domain (missing parts from reference TRBV7-9 and TRBJ2-7): DTGVSQNPRHKITKRGQNVTFRCDPISEHNRLYWYRQTLGQGPEFLTYFQNEAQLEKSRLLSDRFSAERPKGSFSTLEIQRTEQGDSAMYLCASTPRDRPYEQYFGPGTRLTVT.

V and J are TRBV7-3 and TRBJ2-5; 8 bases fit TRBD1. Germline-derived CDR1 and CDR2 are SGHTA and FQGTGA. This CDR3 has 15 amino acids. V gave up 5 bases and J gave up 5 bases; unmatched junction bases: 10. Here the CDR3 DNA reads TGTGCCAGCAGCGAATCTACAGGGGGGACGGAGACCCAGTACTTC. Encoded protein: CASSESTGGTETQYF.

The V and J genes are TRBV7-2 and TRBJ2-2, with 7 bases lining up with TRBD1. CDR3 length equals 14 residues. The V segment lost 5 bases and the J segment 6 bases; nucleotides outside the gene matches: 6. Germline-derived CDR1 and CDR2 are SGHTA and FQGNSA. The CDR3 spells CASSANRGSGELFF. The CDR3 nucleotides read TGTGCCAGCAGCGCAAACAGGGGATCCGGGGAGCTGTTTTTT.

This chain links TRBV4-3 with TRBJ1-1, with TRBD1 as a possible D gene (5 bases). The CDR3 sequence is 16 residues long. The germline V and J ends were trimmed by 0 bases and 0 bases, with 11 bases remaining between them. CDR1 and CDR2 (germline): LGHNA, YSLEER. The CDR3 bases are TGCGCCAGCAGCCAAGATATGGCAGGGATGAACACTGAAGCTTTCTTT. This translates into CASSQDMAGMNTEAFF.

The genes are TRBV7-3 and TRBJ2-2; 7 positions match TRBD1. Germline trimming cut 1 base from V and 4 bases from J; bases unmatched to any gene: 6. Germline CDR1 and CDR2: SGHTA and FQGTGA. The CDR3 is made up of 16 amino acids. DNA for the CDR3: TGTGCCAGCAGCTTAAGCTCGGGACAGCTCACCGGGGAGCTGTTTTTT. Translating it yields CASSLSSGQLTGELFF.

The chain couples TRBV27 to TRBJ1-1; D perhaps matches TRBD1 (6 bases). The V gene lost 0 bases and the J gene lost 1 base, with 9 bases spanning the gap. Per germline, CDR1 MNHEY and CDR2 SMNVEV (reference sequence). The CDR3 runs 15 residues. The CDR3 protein is CASSLSVGGNTEAFF. The DNA of the CDR3 is TGTGCCAGCAGTTTATCGGTAGGGGGGAACACTGAAGCTTTCTTT.

The V gene is TRBV5-4, the J gene TRBJ2-2; 11 nucleotides line up with TRBD2. The CDR3 length is 16 residues. The germline CDR1 and CDR2 sequences are SGHNT and YYREEE (reference sequence). V lost 7 bases, J lost 4 bases, and 9 bases stayed unmatched. CDR3 coding DNA: TGTGCCAGCGCAAAACTAGCGGGGGTTACCACCGGGGAGCTGTTTTTT. As protein: CASAKLAGVTTGELFF.